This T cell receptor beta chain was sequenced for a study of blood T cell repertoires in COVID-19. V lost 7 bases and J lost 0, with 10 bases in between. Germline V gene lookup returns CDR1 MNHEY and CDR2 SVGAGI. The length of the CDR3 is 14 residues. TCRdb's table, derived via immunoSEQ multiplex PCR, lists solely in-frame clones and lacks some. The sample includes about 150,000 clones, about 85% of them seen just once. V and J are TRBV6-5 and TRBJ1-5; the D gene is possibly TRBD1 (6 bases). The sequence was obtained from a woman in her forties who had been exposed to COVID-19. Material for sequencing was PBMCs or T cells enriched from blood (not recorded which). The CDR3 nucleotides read TGTGCCAGCACCGACAGGTATAGCAATCAGCCCCAGCATTTT. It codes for CASTDRYSNQPQHF.